A single sample is the source of the 19 T cell receptor beta chains below, sequenced in a study of CD8 T cells in ankylosing spondylitis. Using its own MiXCR run on the 5' RACE reads, TCRdb lists one record per CDR3 protein. The sample lists 250,000 to 400,000 distinct CDR3 sequences, around 10% seen once, with roughly 9.2% in the top ten. The sample comprised blood, either unsorted or a sorted T cell fraction (not recorded which). The receptors were gathered from a female donor with ankylosing spondylitis or in good health (not recorded which).

The sample holds a few counts of this clonotype. The chain carries TRBV20-1 and TRBJ2-3, with D tentatively TRBD1 or TRBD2 (5 bases each). There are 16 residues in the CDR3. Germline CDR1 is DFQATT and CDR2 is SNEGSKA (reference sequence). Trimming cost V 6 bases and J 2 bases, with 21 bases left between them. The CDR3 DNA is TGCAGTGCAGGGGACGTTCATACCCGACCCACAGATACGCAGTATTTT. Translating gives CSAGDVHTRPTDTQYF.

This clonotype occurred a few times. V gene TRBV3-1 combines with J gene TRBJ1-1, with TRBD1 as a possible D gene (5 bases). CDR3 length: 14 amino acids. Germline loops: CDR1 LGHDT, CDR2 YNNKEL (reference sequence). With 7 bases removed from V and 1 base from J, the gap between germline ends came to 13 bases. The CDR3 region has the DNA TGTGCCAGCATAGGGAGACAGCGGAACACTGAAGCTTTCTTT. It codes for CASIGRQRNTEAFF.

This clonotype was recorded at least ten times. The chain has TRBV29-1 and TRBJ1-1; D is ambiguous. The CDR3 length is 12 residues. Germline CDR1 SQVTM, CDR2 ANQGSEA. Trimming pared 7 bases from V and 0 bases from J, leaving 9 bases between. The CDR3 coding sequence is TGCAGCGGTCAAGTATTGAACACTGAAGCTTTCTTT. Amino acids: CSGQVLNTEAFF. The full variable domain, its missing parts supplied by reference TRBV29-1 and TRBJ1-1, is SAVISQKPSRDICQRGTSLTIQCQVDSQVTMMFWYRQQPGQSLTLIATANQGSEATYESGFVIDKFPISRPNLTFSTLTVSNMSPEDSSIYLCSGQVLNTEAFFGQGTRLTVV.

Only a few counts were recorded for this clonotype. V gene TRBV20-1 combines with J gene TRBJ1-1; D is ambiguous. Trimming removed 3 bases from V and 1 base from J, with 9 bases in between. The germline gives CDR1 DFQATT, CDR2 SNEGSKA (reference sequence). The CDR3 runs 13 residues. The CDR3 DNA is TGCAGTGCTAGGTACCTACGGAACACTGAAGCTTTCTTT. Translation gives CSARYLRNTEAFF.

The J gene is TRBJ2-1, the V gene TRBV20-1; no clear D. The CDR3 length is 12 residues. Germline V lookup: CDR1 DFQATT, CDR2 SNEGSKA (reference sequence). Deletions cut 1 base from V and 7 bases from J, with 8 bases between. The CDR3 loop reads CSARGARNEQFF. CDR3 coding DNA: TGCAGTGCTAGAGGCGCGCGGAATGAGCAGTTCTTC.

This clonotype has ten or more counts. This rearrangement joins TRBV5-1 to TRBJ2-1, with D uncertain. CDR1 is SGHRS and CDR2 is YFSETQ in the germline V gene. The CDR3 has 15 amino acids. V dropped 3 bases and J dropped 7 bases, with 17 bases sitting between them. The CDR3 nucleotides are TGCGCCAGCAGCTCTTCGTTGAATCCGCCTAATGAGCAGTTCTTC. Translation: CASSSSLNPPNEQFF.

The chain links TRBV5-1 to TRBJ1-4, with D unclear. This CDR3 region has 16 residues. The germline CDR1 and CDR2 sequences are SGHRS and YFSETQ. V dropped 4 bases and J dropped 0 bases, with 13 bases sitting between them. Here the CDR3 reads CASSIGPPATNEKLFF. The DNA of the CDR3 is TGCGCCAGCAGCATTGGACCGCCAGCAACTAATGAAAAACTGTTTTTT.

This clonotype was seen many times. The chain uses TRBV11-2 and TRBJ2-1; D possibly corresponds to TRBD2 (6 bases). The V end lost 5 bases, the J end lost 5 bases, and 10 bases lay between the germline ends. Germline V gene lookup returns CDR1 SGHAT and CDR2 FQNNGV. The CDR3 is 13 amino acids. The CDR3 sequence: CASSPGGNNEQFF. CDR3 in DNA: TGTGCCAGCAGCCCTGGGGGGAACAATGAGCAGTTCTTC.

The gene calls are TRBV4-2 and TRBJ1-2, with 7 nucleotides matching TRBD1. V dropped 6 bases and J dropped 6; count of bases not matched to a gene: 7. Germline-derived CDR1 and CDR2 are LGHNA and YNFKEQ. The CDR3 is made up of 13 amino acids. Here the CDR3 DNA reads TGTGCCAGCAGTTCGTCGACAGGGAATGGCTACACCTTC. Amino acids: CASSSSTGNGYTF.

This clonotype was detected only a few times. The chain couples TRBV4-2 to TRBJ2-4; D is unclear. The CDR3 is 12 amino acids. The V end lost 0 bases, the J end lost 8 bases, and 5 bases lay between the germline ends. Germline assignment: CDR1 LGHNA and CDR2 YNFKEQ. CDR3 in amino acids: CASSQDRDIQYF. The CDR3 DNA reads TGTGCCAGCAGCCAAGATCGGGACATTCAGTACTTC.

The V gene is TRBV28, the J gene TRBJ2-2, with D perhaps TRBD1 (6 bases). Trimming left V 7 bases short and J 3 bases short, with 9 bases between. There are 13 residues in the CDR3. Germline assignment: CDR1 MDHEN and CDR2 SYDVKM. The CDR3 DNA reads as TGTGCCAGCATTAACAGGGACACCGGGGAGCTGTTTTTT. As protein: CASINRDTGELFF. Complete variable domain (other parts from reference TRBV28 and TRBJ2-2): DVKVTQSSRYLVKRTGEKVFLECVQDMDHENMFWYRQDPGLGLRLIYFSYDVKMKEKGDIPEGYSVSREKKERFSLILESASTNQTSMYLCASINRDTGELFFGEGSRLTVL.

The rearrangement uses TRBV6-1 and TRBJ1-6, with TRBD1 matching over 7 bases. CDR3 length: 15 amino acids. Germline trimming cut 3 bases from V and 7 bases from J; bases unmatched to any gene: 6. Germline V lookup: CDR1 MNHNS, CDR2 SASEGT. The CDR3 here is CASSESPGGNSPLHF. In DNA, the CDR3 is TGTGCCAGCAGTGAGAGCCCAGGGGGGAATTCACCCCTCCACTTT.

This clonotype appeared many times. DNA of the CDR3: TGCAGTGCCCACGGGGGGACAGCTACTAACTATGGCTACACCTTC. The encoded protein is CSAHGGTATNYGYTF. The rearrangement joins TRBV20-1 to TRBJ1-2, with TRBD1 identical over 7 bases. Germline values: CDR1 DFQATT, CDR2 SNEGSKA (reference sequence). The V segment lost 6 bases and the J segment 0 bases; nucleotides outside the gene matches: 10. This CDR3 is built from 15 residues.

This clonotype has a count of ten or more. The V gene is TRBV7-3, the J gene TRBJ2-3; D may be TRBD1 (6 bases). Per germline, CDR1 SGHTA and CDR2 FQGTGA. This CDR3 has 15 amino acids. V was clipped by 5 bases and J by 4 bases, with 16 bases between them. CDR3 protein: CASSLRAGEADTQYF. In DNA form, the CDR3 reads TGTGCCAGCAGCCTTAGGGCAGGGGAAGCAGATACGCAGTATTTT.

In this sample, this clonotype turned up many times. The chain joins TRBV11-2 to TRBJ2-3; no firm D call. V lost 5 bases and J 4 bases, leaving 10 bases between the germline ends. Germline CDR1 reads SGHAT; CDR2 reads FQNNGV. This CDR3 comprises 13 residues. CDR3 coding DNA: TGTGCCAGCAGCGCACAAGTGTCAGATACGCAGTATTTT. Translating it yields CASSAQVSDTQYF. The full variable domain, rest sourced from reference TRBV11-2 and TRBJ2-3, is EAGVAQSPRYKIIEKRQSVAFWCNPISGHATLYWYQQILGQGPKLLIQFQNNGVVDDSQLPKDRFSAERLKGVDSTLKIQPAKLEDSAVYLCASSAQVSDTQYFGPGTRLTVL.

Concerning this clonotype itself: One end of the junction is discordant with germline, which a read error may explain. The chain links TRBV7-2 to TRBJ1-2, with D possibly TRBD1 on 5 matching bases. This CDR3 is built from 11 residues. In germline, CDR1 is SGHTA, CDR2 FQGNSA. DNA of the CDR3: TGTGCCAGCAGCTTAGCGTGGAGGGGTTCCTTC. Protein product: CASSLAWRGSF.

This clonotype was recorded many times. V gene TRBV5-1 combines with J gene TRBJ2-1; 8 positions agree with TRBD2. Trimming cost V 5 bases and J 1 base; bases outside gene matches: 5. This CDR3 is built from 15 residues. Germline V gene sequence: CDR1 SGHRS, CDR2 YFSETQ. The CDR3 DNA reads as TGCGCCAGCAGGGTAGAGCGGGAGTCCTACAATGAGCAGTTCTTC. Its protein product is CASRVERESYNEQFF.

The V call is TRBV20-1, the J call TRBJ2-3, with a tentative D call TRBD2 (7 bases). The germline gives CDR1 DFQATT, CDR2 SNEGSKA (reference sequence). Trimming left V 5 bases short and J 5 bases short, with 23 bases between. The CDR3 consists of 16 residues. CDR3 nucleotide sequence: TGCAGTGCTGGTCCCTTGGGGGGGGGGCCGGTAGATACGCAGTATTTT. Encoded protein: CSAGPLGGGPVDTQYF.

The table lists this clonotype with many counts. The chain is built from TRBV20-1 and TRBJ2-1; D is tentatively TRBD1 or TRBD2 (6 bases each). The V end was cut by 4 bases, the J end by 8 bases, with 18 bases between. Germline V gene lookup returns CDR1 DFQATT and CDR2 SNEGSKA (reference sequence). This CDR3 has 14 residues. This chain's CDR3 is CSAIGGGPRHEQFF. In nucleotides, the CDR3 is TGCAGTGCTATAGGAGGGGGGCCACGGCATGAGCAGTTCTTC.